This is a list of T cell receptor beta chains from one sample in a study of cytomegalovirus exposure and HLA in healthy donors. Produced via immunoSEQ multiplex PCR; TCRdb's table is partial and in-frame only. The data contain fewer than 150,000 clones, roughly 70% of them singletons. The specimen was PBMCs. The receptors were sampled from a man in his late teens or twenties in good health and CMV-seropositive. CDR3s include the opening cysteine and the closing phenylalanine or tryptophan. D genes are given only for firm matches. Rows may omit the clone size; those that give it use once, few, many or a size class.

V gene,clone size,J gene,D gene,CDR3 protein,CDR3 DNA
TRBV7-2,-,TRBJ1-2,-,CASSRSTANYGYTF,TGTGCCAGCAGCCGCTCCACTGCAAACTATGGCTACACCTTC
TRBV5-1,once,TRBJ2-3,TRBD2,CASSHPGLAGETDTQYF,TGCGCCAGCAGCCATCCGGGACTAGCGGGGGAAACAGATACGCAGTATTTT
TRBV5-1,-,TRBJ2-1,TRBD2,CASSFLAADNEQFF,TGCGCCAGCAGCTTCCTAGCGGCGGACAATGAGCAGTTCTTC
TRBV5-1,-,TRBJ2-7,TRBD1,CASSLLFDRVDEQYF,TGCGCCAGCAGCTTGCTTTTCGACAGGGTTGACGAGCAGTACTTC
TRBV27,-,TRBJ1-2,TRBD1,CASRRTGGDYGYTF,TGTGCCAGCAGAAGGACAGGGGGGGACTATGGCTACACCTTC
TRBV5-1,-,TRBJ2-5,-,CASSLSWAADQGETQYF,TGCGCCAGCAGCTTATCTTGGGCAGCGGATCAAGGGGAGACCCAGTACTTC
TRBV7-9,-,TRBJ1-2,-,CASSFFVGSHGYTF,TGTGCCAGCAGCTTTTTCGTAGGGAGCCATGGCTACACCTTC
TRBV6-5,-,TRBJ2-5,-,CASSYSLGETQYF,TGTGCCAGCAGTTACTCGCTCGGGGAGACCCAGTACTTC
TRBV11-3,-,TRBJ1-1,-,CASSLEAGLNTEAFF,TGTGCCAGCAGCTTAGAAGCAGGGCTGAACACTGAAGCTTTCTTT
TRBV6-1,few,TRBJ1-3,-,CASITQQGNTIYF,TGTGCCAGCATCACGCAACAGGGTAACACCATATATTTT
TRBV5-6,-,TRBJ2-3,TRBD2,CASSFGRTGGNTQYF,TGTGCCAGCAGCTTTGGACGGACGGGGGGTAATACGCAGTATTTT
TRBV9,few,TRBJ1-1,TRBD1,CASSVGGTGLNTEAFF,TGTGCCAGCAGCGTAGGGGGGACAGGATTGAACACTGAAGCTTTCTTT
TRBV6-5,-,TRBJ2-7,TRBD2,CASSILAGGLYEQYF,TGTGCCAGCAGTATATTAGCGGGGGGGCTCTACGAGCAGTACTTC
TRBV19,few,TRBJ1-2,TRBD1,CASSIPTGTVKVYGYTF,TGTGCCAGTAGTATACCCACCGGGACAGTAAAAGTCTATGGCTACACCTTC
TRBV30,-,TRBJ2-7,-,CACSWGTGQYF,TGTGCCTGTAGTTGGGGGACTGGGCAGTACTTC
TRBV28,-,TRBJ1-2,TRBD1,CASSSRDRGLWGYTF,TGTGCCAGCAGTTCCCGGGACAGGGGGCTTTGGGGCTACACCTTC
TRBV7-8,-,TRBJ1-5,-,CASSLAQANQPQHF,TGTGCCAGCAGCTTAGCGCAGGCGAATCAGCCCCAGCATTTT
TRBV19,-,TRBJ1-2,-,CASSTQGYGYTF,TGTGCCAGTAGTACCCAGGGATATGGCTACACCTTC
TRBV19,few,TRBJ1-1,TRBD1,CASKPGTGITEAFF,TGTGCCAGTAAGCCCGGGACAGGGATAACTGAAGCTTTCTTT
TRBV5-1,-,TRBJ2-7,-,CASSSTGTSYEQYF,TGCGCCAGCAGCTCCACAGGGACGTCCTACGAGCAGTACTTC
TRBV2,few,TRBJ2-5,-,CASSAGETQYF,TGTGCCAGCAGTGCGGGGGAGACCCAGTACTTC
TRBV5-1,-,TRBJ1-6,TRBD1,CASSPQDRGDSPLHF,TGCGCCAGCAGCCCACAGGACAGGGGAGACTCACCCCTCCACTTT
TRBV11-2,few,TRBJ2-4,TRBD1,CASSPPGTALQYF,TGTGCCAGCAGCCCACCCGGGACAGCCCTTCAGTACTTC
TRBV11-3,-,TRBJ1-6,-,CASSRPGTPNSPLHF,TGTGCCAGCAGCCGCCCTGGGACACCCAATTCACCCCTCCACTTT
TRBV28,-,TRBJ2-1,TRBD2,CASIGGGAGENEQFF,TGTGCCAGCATAGGCGGGGGGGCGGGGGAGAATGAGCAGTTCTTC
TRBV10-1,-,TRBJ1-4,-,CASSESADSGEKLFF,TGCGCCAGCAGTGAGTCGGCGGACAGCGGTGAAAAACTGTTTTTT
TRBV28,once,TRBJ1-6,-,CASLTGGSAWSSPLHF,TGTGCCAGTTTAACCGGGGGGTCCGCGTGGAGTTCACCCCTCCACTTT
TRBV30,-,TRBJ2-7,-,CAWGGRGSSYEQYF,TGTGCCTGGGGGGGACGGGGGTCCTCCTACGAGCAGTACTTC
TRBV5-1,-,TRBJ2-2,-,CASSFGRGENTGELFF,TGCGCCAGCAGCTTCGGCAGGGGCGAGAACACCGGGGAGCTGTTTTTT
TRBV5-1,few,TRBJ2-7,-,CASSPGGTGPHEQYF,TGCGCCAGCAGCCCGGGGGGGACAGGGCCCCACGAGCAGTACTTC
TRBV12-5,-,TRBJ2-3,-,CASGLVFGQGLTDTQYF,TGTGCTAGTGGTTTGGTATTCGGGCAGGGACTCACAGATACGCAGTATTTT
TRBV7-9,-,TRBJ1-3,-,CASSLVTGNTIYF,TGTGCCAGCAGCTTAGTGACAGGAAACACCATATATTTT
TRBV2,-,TRBJ2-2,-,CASSVKAQLTGTGELFF,TGTGCCAGCAGTGTTAAGGCCCAACTAACGGGCACCGGGGAGCTGTTTTTT
TRBV25-1,few,TRBJ2-3,TRBD2,CASSDRDYNTDTQYF,TGTGCCAGCAGTGACCGGGACTACAACACAGATACGCAGTATTTT
TRBV11-2,-,TRBJ2-5,-,CASSLYPGETQYF,TGTGCCAGCAGCTTATACCCCGGAGAGACCCAGTACTTC
TRBV2,-,TRBJ2-2,-,CASRRLIRGSTRELFF,TGTGCCAGCAGGCGACTCATACGGGGATCAACCCGGGAGCTGTTTTTT
TRBV5-1,-,TRBJ2-1,-,CASSADSYNEQFF,TGCGCCAGCAGTGCAGATTCCTACAATGAGCAGTTCTTC
TRBV6-6,once,TRBJ1-2,TRBD1,CASSLQGEDYGYTF,TGTGCCAGCAGTTTACAGGGGGAGGACTATGGCTACACCTTC
TRBV6-6,-,TRBJ2-7,-,CASSPTDTYEQYF,TGTGCCAGCAGTCCCACGGACACGTACGAGCAGTACTTC
TRBV11-1,few,TRBJ2-7,TRBD1,CASSYPGDSPSYEQYF,TGTGCCAGCAGCTACCCAGGGGACAGCCCCTCCTACGAGCAGTACTTC